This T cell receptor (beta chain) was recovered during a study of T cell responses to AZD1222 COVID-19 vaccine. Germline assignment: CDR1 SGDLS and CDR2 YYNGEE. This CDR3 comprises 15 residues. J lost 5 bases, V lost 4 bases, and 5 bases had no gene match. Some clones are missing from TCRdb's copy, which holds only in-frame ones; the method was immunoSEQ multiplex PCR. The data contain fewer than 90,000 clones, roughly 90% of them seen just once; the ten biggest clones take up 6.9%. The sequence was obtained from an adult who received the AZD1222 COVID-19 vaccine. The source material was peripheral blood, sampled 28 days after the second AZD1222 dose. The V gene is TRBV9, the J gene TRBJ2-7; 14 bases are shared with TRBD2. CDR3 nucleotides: TGTGCCAGCAGCACCGGGACTAGCGGGAGCCACGAGCAGTACTTC. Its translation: CASSTGTSGSHEQYF. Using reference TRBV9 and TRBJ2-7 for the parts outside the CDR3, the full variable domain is DSGVTQTPKHLITATGQRVTLRCSPRSGDLSVYWYQQSLDQGLQFLIQYYNGEERAKGNILERFSAQQFPDLHSELNLSSLELGDSALYFCASSTGTSGSHEQYFGPGTRLTVT.